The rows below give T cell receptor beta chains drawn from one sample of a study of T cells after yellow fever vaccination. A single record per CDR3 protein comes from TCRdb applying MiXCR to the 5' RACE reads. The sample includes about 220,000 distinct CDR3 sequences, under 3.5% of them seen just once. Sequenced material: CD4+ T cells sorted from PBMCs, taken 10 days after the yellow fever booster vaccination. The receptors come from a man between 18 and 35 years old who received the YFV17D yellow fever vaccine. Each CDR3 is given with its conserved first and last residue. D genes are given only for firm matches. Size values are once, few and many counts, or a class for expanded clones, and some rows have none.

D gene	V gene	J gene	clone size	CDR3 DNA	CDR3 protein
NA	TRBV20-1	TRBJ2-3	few	TGCAGTGCTAGAGATTGGGTGCTGGCCACAGATACGCAGTATTTT	CSARDWVLATDTQYF
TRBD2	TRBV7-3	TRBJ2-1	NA	TGTGCCAGCAGCTTAACAGGGACTAGCAACAATGAGCAGTTCTTC	CASSLTGTSNNEQFF
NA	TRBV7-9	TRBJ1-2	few	TGTGCCAGCAGCCCCATTAAGGGCAGGAAAACCTTTGTAGAGGGCTACACCTTC	CASSPIKGRKTFVEGYTF
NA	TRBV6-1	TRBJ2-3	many	TGTGCCAGCAGTTCCCAATGGGGGGGGCAAACTAGCACAGATACGCAGTATTTT	CASSSQWGGQTSTDTQYF
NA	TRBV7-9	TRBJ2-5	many	TGTGCCAGCAGCTTAGTTTCCGGGGGCAGAGAGACCCAGTACTTC	CASSLVSGGRETQYF
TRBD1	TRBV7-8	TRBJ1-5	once	TGTGCCAGCAGCCCTCTGAGGACAGGGAAGGATCAGCCCCAGCATTTT	CASSPLRTGKDQPQHF
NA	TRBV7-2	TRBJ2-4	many	TGTGCCAGCAGCAGAAACCAACCGCCCGCTGACATTCAGTACTTC	CASSRNQPPADIQYF
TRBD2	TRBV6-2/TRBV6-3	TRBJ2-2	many	TGTGCCAGCAGTTACTCCGGGACTAGCGGGGGATGGAACACCGGGGAGCTGTTTTTT	CASSYSGTSGGWNTGELFF
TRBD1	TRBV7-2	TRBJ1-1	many	TGTGCCAGCAGCTCCTACAGGGGGTGGACTGAAGCTTTCTTT	CASSSYRGWTEAFF
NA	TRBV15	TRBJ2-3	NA	TGTGCCACCACCCGATCGGGGGATACGCAGTATTTT	CATTRSGDTQYF
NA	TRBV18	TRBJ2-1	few	TGTGCCAGCTCACTCCGCGTGGGGGCTGTCAATGAGCAGTTCTTC	CASSLRVGAVNEQFF
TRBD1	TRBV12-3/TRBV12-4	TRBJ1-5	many	TGTGCCAGCAGTCCAGGGGGCGCGGGCAATCAGCCCCAGCATTTT	CASSPGGAGNQPQHF
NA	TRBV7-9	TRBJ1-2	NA	TGTGCCAGCAGCTCAGATAGCGGGACCCGTCCGGGTGGCTACACCTTC	CASSSDSGTRPGGYTF
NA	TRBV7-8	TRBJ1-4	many	TGTGCCAGCAGCCCCCGGGACACAATTTCCCCGCTAACTAATGAAAAACTGTTTTTT	CASSPRDTISPLTNEKLFF
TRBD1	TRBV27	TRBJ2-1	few	TGTGCCAGCAGTCCGGGACAGGTTAATAATGAGCAGTTCTTC	CASSPGQVNNEQFF
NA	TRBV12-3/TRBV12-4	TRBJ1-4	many	TGTGCCAGCAGTTTTGGTATCAGGTGGGAAAAACTGTTTTTT	CASSFGIRWEKLFF
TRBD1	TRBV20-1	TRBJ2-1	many	TGCAGTGCTAATGACAGGGGGCTTGAGCAGTTCTTC	CSANDRGLEQFF
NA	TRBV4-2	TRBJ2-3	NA	TGTGCCAGCAGCCAAGATCCAGCGAGGGAAGCAGATACGCAGTATTTT	CASSQDPAREADTQYF
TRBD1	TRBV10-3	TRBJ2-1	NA	TGTGCCATCAATGACAGGGATCAAGGTTTATATGAGCAGTTCTTC	CAINDRDQGLYEQFF
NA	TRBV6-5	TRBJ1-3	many	TGTGCCAGCAGTTATGGGATCTCTGGAAACACCATATATTTT	CASSYGISGNTIYF
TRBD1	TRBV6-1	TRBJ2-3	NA	TGTGCCAGCAGTGCGAGGACAGGGGGCCGGGATACGCAGTATTTT	CASSARTGGRDTQYF
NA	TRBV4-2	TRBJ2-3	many	TGTGCCAGCAGCCAAGTCAGCACAGATACGCAGTATTTT	CASSQVSTDTQYF
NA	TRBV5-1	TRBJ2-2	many	TGCGCCAGCAGCTTGGCTACCGGGGAGCTGTTTTTT	CASSLATGELFF
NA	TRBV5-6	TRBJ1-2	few	TGTGCCAGCAGCTTGTGGGGGCTTGGCTACACCTTC	CASSLWGLGYTF
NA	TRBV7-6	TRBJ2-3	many	TGTGCCAGCAGCCTGGGGCGGGGTAGCACAGATACGCAGTATTTT	CASSLGRGSTDTQYF
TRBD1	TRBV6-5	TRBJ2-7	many	TGTGCCAGCAGCCTGCGGACAGGTTTAGGCGAGCAGTACTTC	CASSLRTGLGEQYF
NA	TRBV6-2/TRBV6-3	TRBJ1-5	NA	TGTGCCAGCAGCCTCCGGTCAGGGCCCTCGGGGCAGCCCCAGCATTTT	CASSLRSGPSGQPQHF
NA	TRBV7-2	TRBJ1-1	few	TGTGCCAGCAGCTTTAGGCTGGGGGCTGGGACTGAAGCTTTCTTT	CASSFRLGAGTEAFF
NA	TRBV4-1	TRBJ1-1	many	TGCGCCAGCAGCCCCTGGGACAATGAGGAAGCTTTCTTT	CASSPWDNEEAFF
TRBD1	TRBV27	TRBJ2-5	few	TGTGCCAGCAGTTTATATACGACAGGGCCTAAAGAGACCCAGTACTTC	CASSLYTTGPKETQYF
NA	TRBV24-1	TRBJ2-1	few	TGTGCCACCAGTGATTTGGGGGGGCGGGATGAGCAGTTCTTC	CATSDLGGRDEQFF
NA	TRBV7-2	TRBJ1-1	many	TGTGCCAGCAGCCACGGGGGACATCGGAACACTGAAGCTTTCTTT	CASSHGGHRNTEAFF
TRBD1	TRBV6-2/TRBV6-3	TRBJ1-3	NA	TGTGCCAGCAGTTACCTCGGGACAGATGCTGGAAACACCATATATTTT	CASSYLGTDAGNTIYF
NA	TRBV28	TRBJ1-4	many	TGTGCCAGCAGTTCAACAGGGTTAAATGAAAAACTGTTTTTT	CASSSTGLNEKLFF
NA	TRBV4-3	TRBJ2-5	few	TGCGCCAGCAGCCAAGATGTGCCGCAGGGCCAAGAGACCCAGTACTTC	CASSQDVPQGQETQYF
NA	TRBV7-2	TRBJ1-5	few	TGTGCCAGCAGCTTAGTAGTTACCGAAAATCAGCCCCAGCATTTT	CASSLVVTENQPQHF
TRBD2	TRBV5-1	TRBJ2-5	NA	TGCGCCAGCAGCTTGGCCGGGGTCAGCGGGGGGGCCGAGACCCAGTACTTC	CASSLAGVSGGAETQYF
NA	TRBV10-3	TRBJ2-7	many	TGTGCCATCCATAAGGGGGGGGGCGACGAGCAGTACTTC	CAIHKGGGDEQYF
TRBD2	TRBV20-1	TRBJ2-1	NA	TGCAGTGTCAAGAATAGCGGGGGCAGCGAGGATGAGCAGTTCTTC	CSVKNSGGSEDEQFF
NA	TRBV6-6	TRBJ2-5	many	TGTGCCAGCAGTTATCCCGCGGGGGCGGAGACCCAGTACTTC	CASSYPAGAETQYF
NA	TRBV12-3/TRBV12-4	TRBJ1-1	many	TGTGCCAGCAGTTCAACAGGGCGCCAGACTGAAGCTTTCTTT	CASSSTGRQTEAFF
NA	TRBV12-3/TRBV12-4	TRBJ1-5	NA	TGTGCCACCACCCGGGACCTCAATCAGCCCCAGCATTTT	CATTRDLNQPQHF
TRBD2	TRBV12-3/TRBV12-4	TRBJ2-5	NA	TGTGCCAGCAGTCAAAGATTCGGGGGGATGGGAGAGACCCAGTACTTC	CASSQRFGGMGETQYF
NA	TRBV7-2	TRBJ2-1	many	TGTGCCAGCAGCTTCCTCGATGAGCAGTTCTTC	CASSFLDEQFF
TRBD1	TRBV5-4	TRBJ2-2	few	TGTGCCAGCAGCTTGGGGGGACAGGGGGACACCGGGGAGCTGTTTTTT	CASSLGGQGDTGELFF
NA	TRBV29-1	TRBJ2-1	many	TGCAGCGCGCGTGCCTACAATGAGCAGTTCTTC	CSARAYNEQFF
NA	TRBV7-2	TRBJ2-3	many	TGTGCCAGCAGCTCCTTCGCAGATACGCAGTATTTT	CASSSFADTQYF
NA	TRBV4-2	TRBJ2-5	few	TGTGCCAGCAGCCAAGTCACCTTCAAAGAGACCCAGTACTTC	CASSQVTFKETQYF